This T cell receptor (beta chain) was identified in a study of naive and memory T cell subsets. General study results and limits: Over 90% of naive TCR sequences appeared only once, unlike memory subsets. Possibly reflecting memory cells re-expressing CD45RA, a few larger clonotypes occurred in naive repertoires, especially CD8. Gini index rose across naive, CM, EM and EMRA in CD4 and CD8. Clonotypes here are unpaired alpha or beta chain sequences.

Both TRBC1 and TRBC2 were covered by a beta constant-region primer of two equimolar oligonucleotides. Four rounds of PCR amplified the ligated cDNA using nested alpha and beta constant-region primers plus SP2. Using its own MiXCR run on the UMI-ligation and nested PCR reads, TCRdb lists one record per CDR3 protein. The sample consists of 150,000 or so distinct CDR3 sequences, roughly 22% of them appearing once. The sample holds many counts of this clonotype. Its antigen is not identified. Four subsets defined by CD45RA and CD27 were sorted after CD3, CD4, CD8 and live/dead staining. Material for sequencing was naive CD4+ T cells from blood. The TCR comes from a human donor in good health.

This chain's CDR3 is CGWGFYNEQFF. CDR3 DNA: TGCGGGTGGGGTTTCTACAATGAGCAGTTCTTC. The chain couples TRBV29-1 to TRBJ2-1, with no clear D. CDR1 is SQVTM, CDR2 ANQGSEA, per germline. CDR3 length: 11 amino acids.